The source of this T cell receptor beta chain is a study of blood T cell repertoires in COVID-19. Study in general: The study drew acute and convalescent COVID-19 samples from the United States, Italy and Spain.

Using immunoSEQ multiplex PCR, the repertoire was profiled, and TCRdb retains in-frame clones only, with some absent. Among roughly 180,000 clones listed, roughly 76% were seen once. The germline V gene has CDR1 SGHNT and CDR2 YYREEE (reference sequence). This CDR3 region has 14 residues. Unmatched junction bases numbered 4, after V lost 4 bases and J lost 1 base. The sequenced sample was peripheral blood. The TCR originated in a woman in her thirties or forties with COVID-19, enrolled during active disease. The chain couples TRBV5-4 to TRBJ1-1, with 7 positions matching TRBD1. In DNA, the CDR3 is TGTGCCAGCAGCACCGGGACAGAGAACACTGAAGCTTTCTTT. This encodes CASSTGTENTEAFF. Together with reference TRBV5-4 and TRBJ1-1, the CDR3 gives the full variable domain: ETGVTQSPTHLIKTRGQQVTLRCSSQSGHNTVSWYQQALGQGPQFIFQYYREEENGRGNFPPRFSGLQFPNYSSELNVNALELDDSALYLCASSTGTENTEAFFGQGTRLTVV.